The 8 T cell receptor beta chains reported below all come from one sample, sequenced in a study of blood T cell repertoires in COVID-19. Assay used: immunoSEQ multiplex PCR; TCRdb lists only in-frame clones, some missing. The data contain 80,000 to 90,000 clones, more than 75% of them singletons. Sequences were obtained from peripheral blood. The source is a woman in her seventies with acute or convalescent COVID-19.

The chain joins TRBV7-9 to TRBJ2-3, with 11 bases matching TRBD2. The germline V gene encodes CDR1 SEHNR and CDR2 FQNEAQ (reference sequence). CDR3 length: 15 residues. With V trimmed by 2 bases and J by 5 bases, 3 bases remained unmatched. DNA of the CDR3: TGTGCCAGCAGCTTACGACTAGCGGGGTTAGATACGCAGTATTTT. It encodes CASSLRLAGLDTQYF.

This clone was seen more than once but under ten times. CDR3 sequence: CASGKPTGLQNTEAFF. The CDR3 DNA follows: TGTGCTAGTGGTAAACCTACGGGACTGCAGAACACTGAAGCTTTCTTT. V gene TRBV12-5 combines with J gene TRBJ1-1, with D possibly TRBD1 on 5 matching bases. The CDR3 has 16 residues. V lost 5 bases to trimming and J lost 1 base, with 17 bases between them. Per the germline V gene, CDR1 is LGHNT and CDR2 is FRNRAP.

The chain uses TRBV5-4 and TRBJ2-5, with a possible D match to TRBD2 (5 bases). The CDR3 extends over 13 amino acids. The V gene lost 6 bases and the J gene lost 3 bases, with 12 bases spanning the gap. CDR1 and CDR2 from the germline V gene are SGHNT and YYREEE (reference sequence). The DNA of the CDR3 is TGTGCCAGCAACCAGATACTAGAAGAGACCCAGTACTTC. Translation: CASNQILEETQYF.

This chain uses TRBV30 with TRBJ1-5, with D maybe TRBD1 (5 bases). The CDR3 runs 16 residues. Trimming cost V 0 bases and J 0 bases, with 12 bases left between them. Germline V gene lookup returns CDR1 GTSNPN and CDR2 SVGIG (reference sequence). The CDR3 DNA sequence: TGTGCCTGGAGTGTCTCGGGGGGTTATAGCAATCAGCCCCAGCATTTT. Protein: CAWSVSGGYSNQPQHF.

The sample holds a few counts of this clone. The chain joins TRBV2 to TRBJ1-3; tentative D call: TRBD1 (6 bases). Germline V gives CDR1 SNHLY, CDR2 FYNNEI. CDR3 length equals 14 residues. V dropped 6 bases and J dropped 0 bases, with 9 bases sitting between them. The CDR3 protein is CASSIGGSGNTIYF. CDR3 DNA sequence: TGTGCCAGCAGCATAGGGGGCTCTGGAAACACCATATATTTT.

This clone appeared once. The rearrangement links TRBV23-1 to TRBJ1-5; 7 bases line up with TRBD1. TRBV23-1 is assigned to the ORF class and has an uncertain function. Unmatched junction bases numbered 9, after V lost 0 bases and J lost 7 bases. The CDR3 length is 16 residues. CDR3: CASSQSRERGQQPQHF. CDR3 nucleotides: TGCGCCAGCAGTCAATCCAGGGAGAGGGGGCAGCAGCCCCAGCATTTT.

This chain connects TRBV6-6 to TRBJ1-1; D may be TRBD1 (5 bases). With 8 bases removed from V and 4 bases from J, the gap between germline ends came to 20 bases. CDR3 size: 15 residues. Germline V lookup: CDR1 MNHNY, CDR2 SVGAGI (reference sequence). The CDR3 sequence: CASYALRVAATEAFF. The DNA for the CDR3 is TGTGCCAGCTACGCCCTCAGGGTGGCGGCCACTGAAGCTTTCTTT.

The chain has TRBV6-5 and TRBJ1-4, with 9 bases identical to TRBD1. J lost 5 bases, V lost 6 bases, and 4 bases had no gene match. The CDR3 loop spans 14 amino acids. CDR1 and CDR2 (germline): MNHEY, SVGAGI. The CDR3 region is CASRAGTGNEKLFF. The CDR3 region has the DNA TGTGCCAGCAGGGCCGGGACAGGGAATGAAAAACTGTTTTTT.